These T cell receptor beta chains were read from a single sample in a study of molecular identifiers for immune sequencing clone quantification. TCRdb re-analysed the PCR reads in MiXCR, keeping a single row per CDR3 protein. The data hold 600,000 to 650,000 distinct CDR3 sequences, with roughly 21% observed a single time. Material: naive CD8+ T cells from blood, with Jurkat cell RNA spiked in. These receptors all come from a human donor in good health. Some libraries in this study had Jurkat cell RNA spiked in. Both conserved end residues are part of each CDR3. D genes are given only for firm matches. The size of a clone is reported for some rows only, either as once, few or many, or as a class for expanded clones.

TGTGCCTGGAGTGTACTTGGAAGAAAGGATGGCTACACCTTC	CAWSVLGRKDGYTF	TRBV30	few	TRBJ1-2	NA	14
TGTGCCAGCAGTTACTCTCCTCCGGGGGCAAATCAGCCCCAGCATTTT	CASSYSPPGANQPQHF	TRBV6-5	many	TRBJ1-5	NA	16
TGTGCCAGCAGTCCCGACAGGGAATCCTACAATGAGCAGTTCTTC	CASSPDRESYNEQFF	TRBV6-2/TRBV6-3	few	TRBJ2-1	TRBD1	15
TGCAGTGCTAGAGATGGTCCGGGACAGGAGAATCAGCCCCAGCATTTT	CSARDGPGQENQPQHF	TRBV20-1	many	TRBJ1-5	TRBD1	16
TGCGCCAGCAGCTTCGGGGACAGATTGAACACTGAAGCTTTCTTT	CASSFGDRLNTEAFF	TRBV5-1	few	TRBJ1-1	TRBD1	15
TGCGCCAGCAGCCAGGCCAGGGTCCAAGAGACCCAGTACTTC	CASSQARVQETQYF	TRBV4-3	many	TRBJ2-5	NA	14
TGTGCCAGCAGCTACGGGACAGGATGGGGCACAGATACGCAGTATTTT	CASSYGTGWGTDTQYF	TRBV7-7	few	TRBJ2-3	TRBD1	16
TGTGCCAGCAGCTTTGTGGGGGTTCTTTACGAGCAGTACTTC	CASSFVGVLYEQYF	TRBV6-2/TRBV6-3	NA	TRBJ2-7	NA	14
TGTGCCAGCAGCGAGACAGGGCTAGAGACCCAGTACTTC	CASSETGLETQYF	TRBV3-1	many	TRBJ2-5	TRBD1	13
TGTGCCAGCAGCTTAGGAGAGACAGGACCCCTCTCCTACGAGCAGTACTTC	CASSLGETGPLSYEQYF	TRBV11-2	many	TRBJ2-7	NA	17
TGCAGTGCTAGAGACGACAGGTGGAACACTGAAGCTTTCTTT	CSARDDRWNTEAFF	TRBV20-1	many	TRBJ1-1	NA	14
TGTGCCAGCAGTTTTGGGGGGGCCGCTGGGGAGCTGTTTTTT	CASSFGGAAGELFF	TRBV27	NA	TRBJ2-2	NA	14
TGTGCCAGCAGTGCTATAGGACAGGGGGGTACAGAGACCCAGTACTTC	CASSAIGQGGTETQYF	TRBV2	many	TRBJ2-5	TRBD1	16
TGCGCCAGCAGCTGGGACACTGGGTCGGAAAAACTGTTTTTT	CASSWDTGSEKLFF	TRBV5-1	many	TRBJ1-4	NA	14
TGTGCCAGCGGTGAAGCGCTTCAGGGGGCCACTTATTCACCCCTCCACTTT	CASGEALQGATYSPLHF	TRBV6-1	NA	TRBJ1-6	TRBD1	17
TGCGCCTGGAGAGCCAGACAGGGGACCACTGAAGCTTCCTTT	CAWRARQGTTEASF	TRBV30	NA	TRBJ1-1	TRBD1	14
TGTGCCAGCATCCCGACAGGCTCCTACTATGGCTACACCTTC	CASIPTGSYYGYTF	TRBV6-2/TRBV6-3	many	TRBJ1-2	NA	14
TGTGCCAGTAGTACTGGAACAGGGGATTCCTACGAGCAGTACTTC	CASSTGTGDSYEQYF	TRBV19	few	TRBJ2-7	TRBD1	15
TGTGCCTGGACTCCTCGACTGGGGGACGGAAACACCATATATTTT	CAWTPRLGDGNTIYF	TRBV30	NA	TRBJ1-3	NA	15
TGTGCCAGCAGTTACTTAGGCACCGGGAACACTGAAGCTTTCTTT	CASSYLGTGNTEAFF	TRBV6-5	NA	TRBJ1-1	NA	15
TGTGCCAGCAGTTACGGTGGGACCACCTACGAGCAGTACTTC	CASSYGGTTYEQYF	TRBV6-5	many	TRBJ2-7	NA	14
TGTGCCAGCAGCTACGGGTCCTACGGAAGCAATGAGCAGTTCTTC	CASSYGSYGSNEQFF	TRBV7-6	NA	TRBJ2-1	NA	15
TGTGCCGTCGGGACAGGGGTTGGAGTCAATCAGCCCCAGCATTTT	CAVGTGVGVNQPQHF	TRBV10-3	many	TRBJ1-5	TRBD1	15
TGTGCCAGCAGCTTAGGTCTAGCGGGAGGGCCGGGGCGCACAGATACGCAGTATTTT	CASSLGLAGGPGRTDTQYF	TRBV13	few	TRBJ2-3	TRBD2	19
TGTGCCAGCAGTTACTCCGAGAGAAGCGGACCCTACAATGAGCAGTTCTTC	CASSYSERSGPYNEQFF	TRBV6-2/TRBV6-3	few	TRBJ2-1	NA	17
TGCGCCAGCAGCCAAGCGGGTGGTGGAGCCGCTCGAGCCGGAGTCATGAACACTGAAGCTTTCTTT	CASSQAGGGAARAGVMNTEAFF	TRBV4-1	NA	TRBJ1-1	NA	22
TGCAGTGCTAGAGTAGCTAGCGGCACAGATACGCAGTATTTT	CSARVASGTDTQYF	TRBV20-1	many	TRBJ2-3	NA	14
TGTGCCTGGAGTGTGGGGCCTAACTATGGCTACACCTTC	CAWSVGPNYGYTF	TRBV30	NA	TRBJ1-2	NA	13
TGTGCCAGCAGCCCGACCATGACAGGGTGGGGTTCACCCCTCCACTTT	CASSPTMTGWGSPLHF	TRBV7-2	many	TRBJ1-6	TRBD1	16
TGTGCCAGCAGCTTTCTCATCGGCCCTCTAACCTACGAGCAGTACTTC	CASSFLIGPLTYEQYF	TRBV7-6	many	TRBJ2-7	NA	16
TGTGCCAGCAGTCCCTCGGCTATTTTTGGGGGTTCCTACAATGAGCAGTTCTTC	CASSPSAIFGGSYNEQFF	TRBV27	NA	TRBJ2-1	NA	18
TGCAGTGCTCCCGAGGGCAAGGCCCCCTTGAACACTGAAGCTTTCTTT	CSAPEGKAPLNTEAFF	TRBV20-1	NA	TRBJ1-1	NA	16
TGCGCCAGCAGCCCTGGCTGGGGCGGGAGCTCCTACAATGAGCAGTTCTTC	CASSPGWGGSSYNEQFF	TRBV5-1	NA	TRBJ2-1	TRBD2	17
TGTGCCAGCGAGACTAGCGGGATCTTCAATACGCAGTATTTT	CASETSGIFNTQYF	TRBV28	many	TRBJ2-3	TRBD2	14
TGTGCCAGCAGCTTGCGTACAGACTTCAACTATGGCTACACCTTC	CASSLRTDFNYGYTF	TRBV5-5	NA	TRBJ1-2	NA	15
TGTGCCAGCAGCCAAGAGGTCCTAGCGGGAGGCAATGAGCAGTTCTTC	CASSQEVLAGGNEQFF	TRBV14	few	TRBJ2-1	TRBD2	16
TGTGCCAGCAGCTTGTTTGGAGGCACTGAAGCTTTCTTT	CASSLFGGTEAFF	TRBV7-3	NA	TRBJ1-1	NA	13
TGTGCCAGCAGTTTAGGGGGGCAGACCTCCTACGAGCAGTACTTC	CASSLGGQTSYEQYF	TRBV27	few	TRBJ2-7	NA	15
TGTGCCAGCAGATCCGGGACAGGGTATGAAAAACTGTTTTTT	CASRSGTGYEKLFF	TRBV6-1	many	TRBJ1-4	TRBD1	14
TGTGCCAGCAGCTTCCCAGGGGTAACACAAGAGCAGCACTTC	CASSFPGVTQEQHF	TRBV7-9	NA	TRBJ2-7	NA	14
TGTGCCAGCAGCCACCCCCGGGACAGGGGTAACTATGGCTACACCTTC	CASSHPRDRGNYGYTF	TRBV14	many	TRBJ1-2	TRBD1	16
TGTGCCAGCAGCTTTAAGGCCCGGGACCACAATGAGCAGTTCTTC	CASSFKARDHNEQFF	TRBV7-9	NA	TRBJ2-1	NA	15
TGCAGCGTTGAGAGCATGAACACAGAAGCTTTCTTT	CSVESMNTEAFF	TRBV29-1	NA	TRBJ1-1	NA	12
TGTGCCAGCAGAACCGGGACAGGGGTTGGCTACACCTTC	CASRTGTGVGYTF	TRBV6-5	few	TRBJ1-2	TRBD1	13